This TCR beta chain was found in a study of OX40 agonist ivuxolimab in advanced cancers. Turning to the overall study: Ivuxolimab was an agonistic, fully human IgG2 monoclonal antibody directed against OX40 (CD134), a costimulatory receptor. Of the approximately 50 patients in dose escalation, 19 had hepatocellular carcinoma, some 15 had melanoma, 9 had renal cell carcinoma and 9 had head and neck cancer. The dose-escalation cohort was about 83% male with a mean age of 60 years, ranging from about 23 to 85. Peripheral TCRbeta sequencing aimed to test whether ivuxolimab altered TCR sequence diversity and caused clonal T-cell expansion. Intravenous ivuxolimab was administered to patients every 2 weeks at six dose levels: 0.01, 0.1, 0.3, 1.5, 3 and 10 mg/kg. Three dose-escalation patients achieved partial responses, one with hepatocellular carcinoma and two with cutaneous melanoma. Prior anti-PD-1, anti-PD-L1 or anti-CTLA-4 therapy was permitted, and about two fifths of dose-escalation patients had received checkpoint inhibitors. The paper reports the monotherapy dose-escalation portion (N = 52 patients) of the phase I ivuxolimab trial.

Results and caveats for the whole study, not just this receptor: After ivuxolimab, CD8+ T cells had more expanded clones than CD4+ T cells on average. In partial responders in the 0.1-3.0 mg/kg groups, normalized peripheral clonal expansion was found to be among the lowest, especially among CD8+ T cells. Which antigens the clonally expanded peripheral T cells were specific for was not determined. Low levels of normalized T-cell clonal expansion were also shown by some nonresponding patients. Clonal expansion of both CD4+ and CD8+ blood T cells was observed from baseline to week 6 at doses 0.1 to 3.0 mg/kg.

Worth noting for this clone: No antigen is known for it. No per-base quality is available; no much larger clone lies one base away.

Genomic DNA was isolated from the sorted cells so that the TCRbeta CDR3 region could be sequenced. The immunoSEQ Assay was used to sequence the TCRbeta CDR3 regions. In TCRdb, the immuneACCESS table is reduced to in-frame sequences with V and J assigned. These tables do not hold every clone; where another copy was compared, an unresolved V gene accounts for under half, and the others remain unexplained. This sample comprises about 46,000 clones, 70% to 85% of them detected only once. The ten largest clones capture more than 1.5% of the sample. Reading from cysteine to phenylalanine, the CDR3 counts 16 amino acids. The only DNA kept is the CDR3, 48 bases in frame from the first base. The CDR1 and CDR2 encoded by the germline V gene (reference sequence) are SEHNR and FQNEAQ. V is pruned by 6 bases and J by 0 bases, leaving 8 bases of the junction without a gene match. Patients with a history of autoimmune disease or receiving systemic immunosuppression were excluded from the trial. Peripheral blood for TCR sequencing was collected from all dose cohorts at baseline, on cycle 4 day 1, and on cycle 7 day 1. The samples were taken from a phase I, first-in-human, multicenter, open-label dose-escalation trial of ivuxolimab. The trial enrolled adults with locally advanced or metastatic head and neck squamous cell, hepatocellular, melanoma or renal cell carcinoma. Before TCR sequencing, CD4+ T cells and CD8+ T cells were sorted from peripheral blood as separate populations.

The sequenced sample was CD4+ or CD8+ T cells sorted from blood, obtained in a trial of the OX40 agonist ivuxolimab. The V gene is TRBV7-9 and the J gene is TRBJ2-7; the central 10 bases match TRBD2. This sequence originates from an adult with an advanced solid tumor such as melanoma, head and neck, liver or kidney cancer. The CDR3 region: CASRPGLASSSYEQYF. At the DNA level, the sequence is TGTGCCAGCAGGCCGGGACTAGCGTCGAGCTCCTACGAGCAGTACTTC.